Listed here is a single TCR beta chain. This entry is derived from a study of blood T cell repertoires in COVID-19. About the study: Sites in the United States, Italy and Spain provided acute and convalescent COVID-19 samples. In each case, the material was cDNA or gDNA derived from T cells, B-cell-depleted T cells, or PBMCs.

The CDR3 is 11 amino acids. J gave up 11 bases and V 6 bases, and 6 bases lay outside the gene matches. Germline-derived CDR1 and CDR2 are SEHNR and FQNEAQ (reference sequence). Sequenced by immunoSEQ multiplex PCR; TCRdb stores in-frame clones only, minus some. The data show 100,000 or so clones, about 83% seen once. The V gene is TRBV7-9, the J gene TRBJ1-1, with 7 positions matching TRBD1. The receptor comes from a man between 65 and 79 years old with active or convalescent COVID-19. What was sequenced was peripheral blood. CDR3 sequence: CASSNTGAAFF. CDR3 in DNA: TGTGCCAGCAGTAATACAGGGGCGGCTTTCTTT.